The present T cell receptor (beta chain) was sequenced within a study of T cells after yellow fever vaccination. General study results and limits: Clones from primary vaccination mostly reappeared after the booster (approximately 95% CD4, around 90% CD8).

Via MiXCR, TCRdb re-called the 5' RACE reads, giving one row per CDR3 protein. Among roughly 500,000 distinct CDR3 sequences listed, 15% to 20% were seen once. This clonotype was picked up one time. Its specificity is not known. Trimming took off 4 bases at V and 5 bases at J, with 11 bases between the two ends. CDR3 length equals 13 residues. Germline V gene lookup returns CDR1 LNHDA and CDR2 SQIVND (reference sequence). The material sequenced was PBMCs, taken 15 days after the yellow fever booster vaccination. The clonotype was recovered from a man in his thirties or forties who received the YFV17D yellow fever vaccine. V usage is TRBV19 and J usage is TRBJ2-5; the D gene is possibly TRBD2 (6 bases). This CDR3 reads CASSTAEGETQYF. The CDR3 DNA reads as TGTGCCAGTAGTACCGCGGAGGGCGAGACCCAGTACTTC.